The sequence of this T cell receptor beta chain was determined in a study of response to subunit inactivated influenza vaccine. Notes on the study in general: Seasonal influenza vaccination, on each occasion, was suggested by the authors to recruit few new T cells.

This clonotype has only a few counts. Its antigen is not identified. One entry per CDR3 protein, called by TCRdb with MiXCR from the RT-PCR reads. The sample carries over 800,000 distinct CDR3 sequences, about 20% recorded once. CDR1 is SGHRS, CDR2 YFSETQ, per germline. This CDR3 comprises 13 residues. V was shortened by 1 base and J by 2 bases, with 6 bases between the two germline ends. The chain combines TRBV5-1 with TRBJ2-5; no definite D call. The sample here was PBMCs from blood, taken around 5 days after vaccination. This TCR came from a man between 50 and 59 years old who received an inactivated influenza vaccine. CDR3 loop: CASSLMTQETQYF. The CDR3 DNA follows: TGCGCCAGCAGCTTGATGACTCAAGAGACCCAGTACTTC.